A selection of T cell receptor beta chains follows, all from one sample in a study of blood T cell repertoires in COVID-19. TCRdb's table, derived via immunoSEQ multiplex PCR, lists solely in-frame clones and lacks some. The table shows 100,000 to 150,000 clones, with 85% to 90% occurring only once. The sample comprised peripheral blood. The source of these receptors is a woman in her forties or fifties with acute or convalescent COVID-19. CDR3s include the opening cysteine and the closing phenylalanine or tryptophan. The D gene is left open where the match is weak. The size of a clone is reported for some rows only, either as once, few or many, or as a class for expanded clones.

CDR3aa | CDR3nt | d_gene | v_gene | len | abundance | j_gene
CASSNLFSGNTIYF | TGTGCCAGCTCCAACCTCTTCTCTGGAAACACCATATATTTT | - | TRBV7-9 | 14 | - | TRBJ1-3
CASSVEDWSNSPLHF | TGTGCCAGCAGTGTTGAGGACTGGAGTAATTCACCCCTCCACTTT | - | TRBV6-1 | 15 | - | TRBJ1-6
CASSPVYGGSYNEQFF | TGTGCCAGCTCACCTGTTTACGGGGGCTCCTACAATGAGCAGTTCTTC | - | TRBV18 | 16 | - | TRBJ2-1
CASSLEAGPFYEQYF | TGTGCCAGCAGCTTAGAAGCGGGACCCTTCTACGAGCAGTACTTC | TRBD2 | TRBV7-8 | 15 | - | TRBJ2-7
CASSLGIQETQYF | TGTGCCAGCAGTTTGGGCATTCAGGAGACCCAGTACTTC | - | TRBV7-2 | 13 | once | TRBJ2-5
CASSQDPGSGIPSTDTQYF | TGCGCCAGCAGCCAAGACCCCGGTAGCGGGATACCTAGCACAGATACGCAGTATTTT | TRBD2 | TRBV4-1 | 19 | - | TRBJ2-3
CASSLSGGATETQYF | TGCGCCAGCAGCTTGAGCGGGGGGGCCACAGAGACCCAGTACTTC | TRBD2 | TRBV5-1 | 15 | - | TRBJ2-5
CASSYQTSGSYEQYF | TGCGCCAGCAGCTATCAGACTAGCGGATCCTACGAGCAGTACTTC | TRBD2 | TRBV5-1 | 15 | - | TRBJ2-7
CASSSRQGYSYEQYF | TGTGCCAGCAGTTCCCGACAGGGGTACTCCTACGAGCAGTACTTC | TRBD1 | TRBV27 | 15 | - | TRBJ2-7
CASSRGQGAVDTQYF | TGCGCCAGCAGCCGCGGACAGGGGGCCGTAGATACGCAGTATTTT | TRBD1 | TRBV5-1 | 15 | - | TRBJ2-3
CASSLGDISHQETQYF | TGCGCCAGCAGCCTGGGAGACATATCTCACCAAGAGACCCAGTACTTC | - | TRBV5-1 | 16 | - | TRBJ2-5
CASSIYSYMNTEAFF | TGTGCCAGCAGCATCTACAGCTATATGAACACTGAAGCTTTCTTT | - | TRBV5-6 | 15 | - | TRBJ1-1
CATSGSYYNEQFF | TGCGCCACAAGCGGGAGCTACTACAATGAGCAGTTCTTC | TRBD2 | TRBV10-2 | 13 | - | TRBJ2-1
CATGGDRDLISYTF | TGTGCCACTGGCGGGGACAGGGATTTAATTAGCTACACCTTC | TRBD1 | TRBV10-3 | 14 | - | TRBJ1-2
CASSLVGGRPADTQYF | TGTGCCAGCAGCTTAGTCGGCGGGAGGCCGGCAGATACGCAGTATTTT | TRBD2 | TRBV11-2 | 16 | - | TRBJ2-3
CASSPTGYTEAFF | TGTGCCAGCAGCCCCACCGGTTACACTGAAGCTTTCTTT | - | TRBV11-2 | 13 | - | TRBJ1-1
CASSFQGTDTQYF | TGTGCCAGCAGCTTTCAGGGCACAGATACGCAGTATTTT | - | TRBV5-4 | 13 | once | TRBJ2-3
CSVVGQGAWGYTF | TGCAGCGTGGTGGGGCAGGGGGCTTGGGGCTACACCTTC | TRBD1 | TRBV29-1 | 13 | - | TRBJ1-2
CASSLTDRFSNQPQHF | TGTGCCAGCAGCCTTACCGACAGATTTAGCAATCAGCCCCAGCATTTT | - | TRBV6-2/TRBV6-3 | 16 | once | TRBJ1-5
CASSKTLAGDPGEQYF | TGTGCCAGCAGCAAAACCCTAGCGGGAGATCCAGGGGAGCAGTACTTC | - | TRBV21-1 | 16 | - | TRBJ2-7
CASSLGSQLARDTQYF | TGCGCCAGCAGCTTGGGTTCCCAACTAGCAAGAGATACGCAGTATTTT | - | TRBV5-1 | 16 | - | TRBJ2-3
CASSLGQPGGADTQYF | TGTGCCAGCTCACTTGGACAGCCCGGAGGCGCAGATACGCAGTATTTT | - | TRBV18 | 16 | - | TRBJ2-3
CASSPSDRMNTEAFF | TGTGCCAGCAGCCCGTCGGACAGAATGAACACTGAAGCTTTCTTT | - | TRBV7-3 | 15 | - | TRBJ1-1
CASSVAGLVAETQYF | TGTGCCAGCAGCGTAGCCGGCCTAGTCGCAGAGACCCAGTACTTC | - | TRBV9 | 15 | once | TRBJ2-5
CASSPGQGAGNTIYF | TGTGCCAGCAGCCCGGGACAGGGGGCTGGAAACACCATATATTTT | TRBD1 | TRBV7-9 | 15 | few | TRBJ1-3
CASSPGQTNTEAFF | TGTGCCAGTAGTCCGGGACAAACGAACACTGAAGCTTTCTTT | - | TRBV19 | 14 | - | TRBJ1-1
CAISESTSASSGNTIYF | TGTGCCATCAGTGAGTCGACTTCGGCCTCCTCTGGAAACACCATATATTTT | - | TRBV10-3 | 17 | - | TRBJ1-3
CASSPSGETQYF | TGTGCCAGCAGCCCCTCCGGGGAGACCCAGTACTTC | - | TRBV9 | 12 | - | TRBJ2-5
CASTSGQSLNTEAFF | TGTGCCAGCACCTCGGGACAGAGCTTGAACACTGAAGCTTTCTTT | TRBD1 | TRBV2 | 15 | - | TRBJ1-1
CASSIGQTAFSNQPQHF | TGTGCCAGCAGTATCGGACAGACCGCGTTTAGCAATCAGCCCCAGCATTTT | - | TRBV28 | 17 | few | TRBJ1-5
CASNRGSGANVLTF | TGTGCCAGTAATAGGGGGAGTGGGGCCAACGTCCTGACTTTC | - | TRBV19 | 14 | - | TRBJ2-6
CAISESGQGGTEAFF | TGTGCCATCAGTGAGTCGGGGCAGGGGGGAACTGAAGCTTTCTTT | TRBD1 | TRBV10-3 | 15 | - | TRBJ1-1
CASSQDSGTSGYTDTQYF | TGCGCCAGCAGCCAAGACTCCGGGACTAGCGGTTACACAGATACGCAGTATTTT | TRBD2 | TRBV4-3 | 18 | - | TRBJ2-3
CAWSVPLSTEAFF | TGTGCCTGGAGTGTCCCACTAAGCACTGAAGCTTTCTTT | - | TRBV30 | 13 | - | TRBJ1-1
CASSPGAGTSFADTQYF | TGTGCCAGCAGCCCAGGCGCCGGGACTAGTTTTGCAGATACGCAGTATTTT | TRBD2 | TRBV7-6 | 17 | - | TRBJ2-3
CASSAQLAGAGYNEQFF | TGCGCCAGCAGCGCTCAGCTAGCGGGAGCTGGCTACAATGAGCAGTTCTTC | TRBD2 | TRBV4-3 | 17 | - | TRBJ2-1
CASTPAWAETQYF | TGTGCCAGCACCCCGGCGTGGGCGGAGACCCAGTACTTC | - | TRBV7-8 | 13 | once | TRBJ2-5
CASSVATGSYNEQFF | TGTGCCAGCAGCGTAGCCACAGGGTCCTACAATGAGCAGTTCTTC | - | TRBV9 | 15 | - | TRBJ2-1
CASSLGQGMFYEQYF | TGCGCCAGCAGCTTGGGCCAGGGCATGTTCTACGAGCAGTACTTC | - | TRBV5-1 | 15 | - | TRBJ2-7
CASSKKDHRGAPWEQYF | TGTGCCAGCAGCAAAAAAGACCACCGGGGGGCCCCTTGGGAGCAGTACTTC | - | TRBV21-1 | 17 | - | TRBJ2-7
CAWSVTRRSSGNTIYF | TGTGCCTGGAGTGTAACCCGGAGGAGCTCTGGAAACACCATATATTTT | - | TRBV30 | 16 | - | TRBJ1-3
CASRGQGPGIQYF | TGTGCCAGCAGGGGACAGGGGCCAGGCATTCAGTACTTC | TRBD1 | TRBV2 | 13 | - | TRBJ2-4
CASSLLTSGEWPSYNEQFF | TGTGCCAGCAGCTTACTCACTAGCGGGGAATGGCCCTCCTACAATGAGCAGTTCTTC | TRBD2 | TRBV7-6 | 19 | - | TRBJ2-1
CATSEPGTENYGYTF | TGTGCCACCAGTGAGCCCGGGACAGAAAACTATGGCTACACCTTC | TRBD1 | TRBV24-1 | 15 | once | TRBJ1-2
CASSNTGLAISYNEQFF | TGTGCCAGTAGTAACACGGGACTAGCGATTAGTTACAATGAGCAGTTCTTC | TRBD2 | TRBV19 | 17 | - | TRBJ2-1
CASSPGWGGTNNEQFF | TGTGCCAGCAGCCCCGGCTGGGGGGGAACTAACAATGAGCAGTTCTTC | TRBD2 | TRBV7-7 | 16 | - | TRBJ2-1